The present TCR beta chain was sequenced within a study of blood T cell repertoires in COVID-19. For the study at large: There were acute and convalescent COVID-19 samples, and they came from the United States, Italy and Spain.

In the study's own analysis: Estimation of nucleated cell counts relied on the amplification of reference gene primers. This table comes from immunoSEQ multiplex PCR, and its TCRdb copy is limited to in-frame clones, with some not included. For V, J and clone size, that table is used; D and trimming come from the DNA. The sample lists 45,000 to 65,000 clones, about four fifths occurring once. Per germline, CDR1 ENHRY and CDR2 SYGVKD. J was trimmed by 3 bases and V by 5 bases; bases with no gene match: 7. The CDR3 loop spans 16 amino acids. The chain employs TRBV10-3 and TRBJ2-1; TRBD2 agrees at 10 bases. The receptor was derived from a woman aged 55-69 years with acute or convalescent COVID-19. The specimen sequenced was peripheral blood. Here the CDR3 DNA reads TGTGCCATCAGTCGAGCAACTAGCGGGGACTACAATGAGCAGTTCTTC. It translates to CAISRATSGDYNEQFF.